The entry below describes one T cell receptor (beta chain). The antigen is undetermined. No patient showed confetti depigmentation, a clinical sign of active disease. These data are taken from a study of resident and recirculating memory T cells in vitiligo. Study-wide background: Shave-biopsy epidermis from lesional and nonlesional skin was sequenced alongside PBMCs.

The germline V gene encodes CDR1 MNHEY and CDR2 SMNVEV (reference sequence). After removal of 5 bases from V and 6 bases from J, the junction contained 18 bases not matched to a gene. CDR3 length: 18 residues. Repertoires were generated with immunoSEQ multiplex PCR, while TCRdb's copy carries only in-frame clones and drops some. The table shows about 76,000 clones, with 90% to 95% occurring only once. General study findings and limits: Sequences differed between biopsy sites and patients, suggesting private specificity. Clonality differed among vitiligo lesions, with no unique dominant clone.

The sample comprised blood. This sequence originates from a male donor with vitiligo. The chain has TRBV27 and TRBJ2-5; TRBD1 matches 10 bases. The chain's CDR3 is CASSAETSLRDRGQTQYF. The CDR3 DNA reads as TGTGCCAGCAGTGCCGAAACTTCACTCCGGGACAGGGGCCAGACCCAGTACTTC.